Listed here are 8 T cell receptor beta chains from one sample, sequenced in a study of T cell clonotyping in hematopoietic cell transplantation. Sequenced by immunoSEQ multiplex PCR; TCRdb stores in-frame clones only, minus some. The table has approximately 44,000 clones, approximately 95% seen once; the top ten hold approximately 0.94%. Material: peripheral blood mononuclear cells. The receptor source for this set is a man aged 30-40 years in good health. Some clones in this sample may be carry-over from other donors' samples.

This chain connects TRBV19 to TRBJ2-3; tentative D call: TRBD1 (6 bases). Deletions cut 3 bases from V and 7 bases from J, with 20 bases between. The CDR3 sequence is 16 residues long. Germline V gene data show CDR1 as LNHDA and CDR2 as SQIVND (reference sequence). CDR3 nucleotides: TGTGCCAGTAGTATCGGTAAATTTGGGGGCTGGAATACGCAGTATTTT. Residues: CASSIGKFGGWNTQYF.

This chain uses TRBV11-2 with TRBJ2-1, with a tentative D call TRBD1 (6 bases). The germline V gene has CDR1 SGHAT and CDR2 FQNNGV. There are 15 residues in the CDR3. Trimming stripped 0 bases from V and 5 bases from J, with 11 bases between. The CDR3 DNA is TGTGCCAGCAGCTTAGAACAGGGTTTGGACAATGAGCAGTTCTTC. It codes for CASSLEQGLDNEQFF.

As regards this clone: One junction end disagrees with the germline gene, perhaps due to a read error. This sequence joins TRBV19 and TRBJ2-5; TRBD2 is a possible D gene (5 bases). From germline, CDR1 is LNHDA and CDR2 SQIVND (reference sequence). This CDR3 is 13 amino acids long. CDR3: CASSISAGGPWHF. The CDR3 DNA is TGTGCCAGTAGTATAAGTGCGGGCGGCCCATGGCACTTC.

The V and J genes are TRBV7-8 and TRBJ1-1; weak D call: TRBD1 (5 bases). Trimming removed 6 bases from V and 0 bases from J, with 14 bases in between. This CDR3 region has 15 residues. From germline, CDR1 is SGHVS and CDR2 FQNEAQ. The CDR3 DNA reads as TGTGCCAGCAGGGGCCGGGCGGGGCTGAACACTGAAGCTTTCTTT. Translating gives CASRGRAGLNTEAFF. Together with reference TRBV7-8 and TRBJ1-1, the CDR3 gives the full variable domain: GAGVSQSPRYKVAKRGQDVALRCDPISGHVSLFWYQQALGQGPEFLTYFQNEAQLDKSGLPSDRFFAERPEGSVSTLKIQRTQQEDSAVYLCASRGRAGLNTEAFFGQGTRLTVV.

The chain couples TRBV4-3 to TRBJ1-2; 9 bases align to TRBD1. This CDR3 comprises 17 residues. Germline V gene sequence: CDR1 LGHNA, CDR2 YSLEER. Trimming took 1 base from V and 0 from J; bases not matched to a gene: 6. As DNA, the CDR3 is TGCGCCAGCAGCCAAGGACAGGGGGGGCTAGCTAACTATGGCTACACCTTC. This gives the protein CASSQGQGGLANYGYTF.

This clone appeared once. The chain is built from TRBV5-5 and TRBJ1-1; the match to TRBD1 covers 8 bases. The CDR3 spans 14 residues. Germline V lookup: CDR1 SGHKS, CDR2 YYEKEE (reference sequence). V shed 2 bases, J shed 3 bases, and the junction held 3 bases outside the gene matches. CDR3 amino acids: CASSLPGQDTEAFF. CDR3 nucleotides: TGTGCCAGCAGCTTACCGGGACAGGACACTGAAGCTTTCTTT. Variable domain in full (rest from reference TRBV5-5 and TRBJ1-1): DAGVTQSPTHLIKTRGQQVTLRCSPISGHKSVSWYQQVLGQGPQFIFQYYEKEERGRGNFPDRFSARQFPNYSSELNVNALLLGDSALYLCASSLPGQDTEAFFGQGTRLTVV.

This chain links TRBV10-3 with TRBJ1-2, with 8 bases matching TRBD1. Germline CDR1 reads ENHRY; CDR2 reads SYGVKD. V dropped 4 bases and J dropped 10; count of bases not matched to a gene: 14. The CDR3 runs to 15 residues. The chain's CDR3 is CAISGTPTGGLDYTF. The CDR3, as DNA: TGTGCCATCAGTGGAACCCCAACAGGGGGTCTCGACTACACCTTC.

This clone was picked up a small number of times. The V gene is TRBV19, the J gene TRBJ1-5; D is unresolved. The CDR3 contains 12 residues. Looked up from germline, CDR1 is LNHDA and CDR2 is SQIVND (reference sequence). Trimming took off 9 bases at V and 1 base at J, with 7 bases between the two ends. In DNA, the CDR3 is TGTGCCAGCCCCCCGAGCAATCAGCCCCAGCATTTT. This gives the protein CASPPSNQPQHF.